Listed below are T cell receptor beta chains from one sample, sequenced in a study of regulatory T cells in long-lasting Graves disease. TCRdb reanalysed the multiplex PCR reads using MiXCR and keeps one entry per CDR3 protein. Of about 350,000 distinct CDR3 sequences detected, 16% appear once; the ten largest clones hold 25% to 30%. A further study also used this sample, focusing on T cells in Graves' hyperthyroidism and ophthalmopathy.

Sequenced here: peripheral blood mononuclear cells (PBMCs), sampled at new diagnosis, from a patient treated with antithyroid drugs. The receptors were gathered from a man aged 35 to 55 with Graves disease. CDR3s include the opening cysteine and the closing phenylalanine or tryptophan. The D gene is left open where the match is weak. Size values are once, few and many counts, or a class for expanded clones, and some rows have none.

V gene,D gene,J gene,clone size,CDR3 protein,CDR3 DNA
TRBV20-1,TRBD1,TRBJ1-1,many,CSARVGGRETFF,TGCAGTGCTAGAGTAGGGGGCCGGGAGACTTTCTTT
TRBV20-1,-,TRBJ1-1,many,CSARGVGWGEYTTEAFF,TGCAGTGCTAGGGGGGTGGGTTGGGGGGAGTATACCACTGAAGCTTTCTTT
TRBV7-2,-,TRBJ2-7,many,CASSLVSRGHEQYF,TGTGCCAGCAGCTTAGTGTCTAGGGGCCACGAGCAGTACTTC
TRBV3-1,-,TRBJ1-1,many,CASSQDAGRAFF,TGTGCCAGCAGCCAAGATGCAGGAAGGGCTTTCTTT
TRBV19,TRBD1,TRBJ2-3,many,CASSMDRGLATDTQYF,TGTGCCAGTAGTATGGACAGGGGGCTGGCGACAGATACGCAGTATTTT
TRBV2,TRBD2,TRBJ2-1,many,CASRERTSGANEQFF,TGTGCCAGCAGGGAACGGACTAGCGGGGCCAATGAGCAGTTCTTC
TRBV20-1,-,TRBJ1-2,-,CSARPTGTDGYTF,TGCAGTGCTAGACCAACCGGGACCGACGGCTACACCTTC
TRBV10-3,TRBD1,TRBJ2-7,many,CAISDRDRVDSSYEQYF,TGTGCCATCAGTGACCGCGACAGGGTCGACAGCTCCTACGAGCAGTACTTC
TRBV7-2,TRBD1,TRBJ2-7,few,CASTTRTGAREQYF,TGTGCCAGCACCACAAGGACAGGGGCTCGCGAGCAGTACTTC
TRBV6-1,TRBD1,TRBJ2-4,few,CASSHRDRGDIQYF,TGTGCCAGCAGTCACCGGGACAGGGGAGACATTCAGTACTTC
TRBV28,-,TRBJ2-4,few,CASSLSGDGSKGDNIQYF,TGTGCCAGCAGTTTATCTGGGGACGGATCAAAAGGGGATAACATTCAGTACTTC
TRBV2,-,TRBJ2-5,many,CASSGDGGKETQYF,TGTGCCAGCAGCGGGGACGGAGGGAAAGAGACCCAGTACTTC
TRBV29-1,-,TRBJ1-1,-,CSVIPTGNTEAFF,TGCAGCGTGATCCCTACAGGGAACACTGAAGCTTTCTTT
TRBV2,-,TRBJ1-3,many,CASRQGSSGNTIYF,TGTGCCAGCAGACAGGGTAGCTCTGGAAACACCATATATTTT
TRBV29-1,-,TRBJ2-3,few,CSVEDSRFSTSTDTQYF,TGCAGCGTTGAAGACTCGCGGTTCAGTACTAGCACAGATACGCAGTATTTT
TRBV4-2,-,TRBJ2-2,many,CASSQDLLVDRGELFF,TGTGCCAGCAGCCAAGATTTGCTTGTGGACCGGGGGGAGCTGTTTTTT
TRBV20-1,TRBD1,TRBJ1-1,few,CSASRRQGVTEAFF,TGCAGTGCTAGTCGCCGACAGGGAGTAACTGAAGCTTTCTTT
TRBV7-9,-,TRBJ1-3,-,CASSSTLSGNTIYF,TGTGCCAGCAGCTCGACGCTCTCCGGAAACACCATATATTTT
TRBV20-1,-,TRBJ2-5,few,CSATRGGIAETQYF,TGCAGTGCTACCAGGGGGGGGATCGCAGAGACCCAGTACTTC
TRBV2,-,TRBJ2-4,many,CASKPNRFLDIQYF,TGTGCCAGCAAACCAAACAGGTTTTTGGACATTCAGTACTTC
TRBV3-1,TRBD2,TRBJ2-1,many,CASSQVASGGVYNEQFF,TGTGCCAGCAGCCAAGTAGCGAGCGGGGGGGTTTACAATGAGCAGTTCTTC
TRBV20-1,TRBD2,TRBJ2-1,many,CSARRVAGGYNEQFF,TGCAGTGCACGAAGGGTAGCGGGGGGGTACAATGAGCAGTTCTTC
TRBV6-5,TRBD2,TRBJ2-3,-,CASSYELAGNTDTQYF,TGTGCCAGCAGTTACGAGCTAGCGGGGAACACAGATACGCAGTATTTT
TRBV12-3/TRBV12-4,-,TRBJ1-5,many,CASSLSGYSNQPQHF,TGTGCCAGCAGTTTGTCAGGTTATAGCAATCAGCCCCAGCATTTT
TRBV14,-,TRBJ1-2,many,CASSHLTAVHGYTF,TGTGCCAGCAGCCATCTGACAGCTGTCCATGGCTACACCTTC
TRBV7-2,TRBD1,TRBJ1-5,many,CASSRDRALGNQPQHF,TGTGCCAGCAGCCGCGACAGGGCCCTTGGCAATCAGCCCCAGCATTTT
TRBV30,TRBD1,TRBJ1-1,many,CAWRQGAPTEAFF,TGTGCCTGGAGACAGGGGGCGCCTACTGAAGCTTTCTTT
TRBV12-5,-,TRBJ2-1,many,CASGTTDSSYNEQFF,TGTGCTAGTGGCACCACAGATTCCTCCTACAATGAGCAGTTCTTC
TRBV10-3,TRBD1,TRBJ2-1,many,CAISAPDRGQDGNEQFF,TGTGCCATCAGTGCCCCCGACAGGGGTCAGGATGGCAATGAGCAGTTCTTC
TRBV12-3/TRBV12-4,TRBD2,TRBJ2-5,many,CASSQRRGGLETQYF,TGTGCCAGCAGCCAACGGCGGGGGGGCCTGGAGACCCAGTACTTC
TRBV15,-,TRBJ1-1,-,CATSSWRGRGAEAFF,TGTGCCACCAGCAGCTGGCGGGGCAGGGGTGCTGAAGCTTTCTTT
TRBV5-1,TRBD1,TRBJ2-7,many,CASSGTGGAEQYF,TGCGCCAGCAGCGGGACAGGGGGTGCCGAGCAGTACTTC
TRBV18,-,TRBJ1-1,many,CASSPLAGKPNTEAFF,TGTGCCAGCTCACCACTCGCCGGTAAGCCGAACACTGAAGCTTTCTTT
TRBV15,TRBD1,TRBJ2-4,-,CATRPTGTGGTIQYF,TGTGCCACCAGACCCACCGGGACAGGGGGCACCATTCAGTACTTC
TRBV11-3,-,TRBJ1-1,many,CASSLPGTYTEAFF,TGTGCCAGCAGCTTACCGGGTACATACACTGAAGCTTTCTTT
TRBV7-9,-,TRBJ1-4,many,CASSLGDSTNEKLFF,TGTGCCAGCAGCTTAGGTGACTCAACTAATGAAAAACTGTTTTTT
TRBV4-2,-,TRBJ2-1,-,CASSQGGMAGDNEQFF,TGTGCCAGCAGCCAAGGCGGGATGGCAGGGGACAATGAGCAGTTCTTC
TRBV29-1,TRBD1,TRBJ2-3,many,CSVEGGTGNTDTQYF,TGCAGCGTTGAAGGCGGGACAGGAAACACAGATACGCAGTATTTT
TRBV5-1,-,TRBJ2-7,many,CASSLVVQGIAEQYF,TGCGCCAGCAGCTTGGTAGTGCAGGGTATTGCCGAGCAGTACTTC
TRBV5-1,-,TRBJ2-2,-,CASSLGGAALTGELFF,TGCGCCAGCAGCTTGGGGGGGGCAGCCCTGACCGGGGAGCTGTTTTTT
TRBV20-1,TRBD1,TRBJ1-6,few,CSARDPRQGDNSPLHF,TGCAGTGCTAGAGATCCCCGACAGGGCGATAATTCACCCCTCCACTTT
TRBV7-9,TRBD1,TRBJ2-2,few,CASRNRDRGSPGELFF,TGTGCCAGCAGAAACCGGGACAGGGGGAGTCCCGGGGAGCTGTTTTTT
TRBV9,-,TRBJ2-3,many,CASSAFPVKSTDTQYF,TGTGCCAGCAGCGCCTTCCCGGTCAAGAGCACAGATACGCAGTATTTT
TRBV11-2,-,TRBJ1-1,-,CASSSIDEAFF,TGTGCCAGCAGCTCCATAGATGAAGCTTTCTTT
TRBV4-1,-,TRBJ1-5,-,CASSQGEGSDQPQHF,TGCGCCAGCAGCCAAGGCGAGGGAAGCGATCAGCCCCAGCATTTT
TRBV12-3/TRBV12-4,TRBD2,TRBJ2-1,-,CATGGGEINEQFF,TGTGCCACGGGCGGGGGGGAAATCAATGAGCAGTTCTTC
TRBV12-5,-,TRBJ1-5,many,CASGLGGNQHF,TGTGCTAGTGGTTTGGGGGGGAACCAGCATTTT